A selection of T cell receptor beta chains follows, all from one sample in a study of human T cells and chemical hapten exposure. A single record per CDR3 protein comes from TCRdb applying MiXCR to the RACE reads. The sample includes more than 55,000 distinct CDR3 sequences, approximately 9.9% of them seen just once. The sequences come from whole blood, collected in connection with sensitization to the hapten diphenylcyclopropenone (DPC). These receptors all come from a man aged 40-49 years with alopecia areata. Some clones in this sample may be carry-over from other donors' samples. Both conserved end residues are part of each CDR3. D genes are given only for firm matches. Clone sizes are given selectively: once, few, many, or a class where the clone is expanded.

DNA | CDR3 | D | J | size | V
TGCAGCGTTGAAGATAACAGAGAGACCCAGTACTTC | CSVEDNRETQYF | . | TRBJ2-5 | . | TRBV29-1
TGCAGCGTTGAAAGGGCTAGCGGTTTCCCCGGAGGTGAGCAGTTCTTC | CSVERASGFPGGEQFF | TRBD2 | TRBJ2-1 | few | TRBV29-1
TGTGCCAGTTCCGCATCCGGGGGACAGACCTTCGGCGAGACCCAGTACTTC | CASSASGGQTFGETQYF | . | TRBJ2-5 | . | TRBV19
TGCAGTGCTAGTGGAGCGAACACCGGGGAGCTGTTTTTT | CSASGANTGELFF | . | TRBJ2-2 | . | TRBV20-1
TGTGCCACCAGTGATTCCAGCCGGCGGGCCGAGCAGTACTTC | CATSDSSRRAEQYF | . | TRBJ2-7 | few | TRBV24-1
TGTGCCAGCAGCCAGAGCGTGACCGAGCAGTACTTC | CASSQSVTEQYF | . | TRBJ2-7 | few | TRBV3-1
TGTGCCACCAGCAGAGGGAAAGGGGATGGTAAAGAGACCCAGTACTTC | CATSRGKGDGKETQYF | . | TRBJ2-5 | few | TRBV15
TGTGCCAGCAGCCAAGGACAGGCCCGGGACACCGGGGAGCTGTTTTTT | CASSQGQARDTGELFF | TRBD1 | TRBJ2-2 | many | TRBV7-3
TGTGCCAGCAGCTTACAGGGTTCCGCAGATACGCAGTATTTT | CASSLQGSADTQYF | . | TRBJ2-3 | many | TRBV7-3
TGTGCCAGCAGTTACTCGAGTCGACACAGGGAGGGGGAGCAGTTCTTC | CASSYSSRHREGEQFF | . | TRBJ2-1 | many | TRBV6-5
TGTGCCAGCAGCGGATCGGGGAGCTCCTACGAGCAGTACTTC | CASSGSGSSYEQYF | . | TRBJ2-7 | many | TRBV7-9
TGCAGTGCTAGGGACAGGGGGCTGGAAGGCTACACCTTC | CSARDRGLEGYTF | TRBD1 | TRBJ1-2 | . | TRBV20-1
TGTGCCAGCAGCTTAGGGCCAGAGGGACTTGGAAACACCATATATTTT | CASSLGPEGLGNTIYF | . | TRBJ1-3 | . | TRBV7-9
TGTGCCAGCAGGCCGGGGCTTACACAAGAGACCCAGTACTTC | CASRPGLTQETQYF | . | TRBJ2-5 | few | TRBV12-3/TRBV12-4
TGCAGTGCTAGAGATCCGTCCTCTACTAGCGGATTATCATGCGAGCAGTACTTC | CSARDPSSTSGLSCEQYF | TRBD2 | TRBJ2-7 | . | TRBV20-1
TGTGCCAGCACCTGGGTAGGGGAGGAAAAACTGTTTTTT | CASTWVGEEKLFF | . | TRBJ1-4 | few | TRBV12-3/TRBV12-4
TGCAGCGCCCAGCGGGAGTCCTCACCCGAGCAGTACTTC | CSAQRESSPEQYF | TRBD2 | TRBJ2-7 | . | TRBV29-1
TGCAGCGTTGGGGGTGCCGCGGGAGGAACAGATACGCAGTATTTT | CSVGGAAGGTDTQYF | TRBD2 | TRBJ2-3 | many | TRBV29-1
TGTGCCAGCAGCTTAGGAGGGAGGACATCGGCCAACGTCCTGACTTTC | CASSLGGRTSANVLTF | . | TRBJ2-6 | many | TRBV7-9
TGCAGCGTTGTCGACGGCAACATTCAGTACTTC | CSVVDGNIQYF | . | TRBJ2-4 | many | TRBV29-1
TGTGCCAGCAGCTCCAGTAGCGGGACCCGGGATACGCAGTATTTT | CASSSSSGTRDTQYF | TRBD2 | TRBJ2-3 | . | TRBV7-2
TGTGCCAGTGCGGGGAAAAACAATGAGCAGTTCTTC | CASAGKNNEQFF | . | TRBJ2-1 | . | TRBV19
TGTGCCAGCAGCTTAGTGGGACAGGGTAATCAGCCCCAGCATTTT | CASSLVGQGNQPQHF | TRBD1 | TRBJ1-5 | few | TRBV7-9
TGTGCCAGCAGCCTAGACGGAACCGGGGAGCTGTTTTTT | CASSLDGTGELFF | . | TRBJ2-2 | many | TRBV7-3
TGTGCCAGCAGTCTTATCACTAATGAGCAGTTCTTC | CASSLITNEQFF | . | TRBJ2-1 | . | TRBV6-1
TGCAGTGCTAAAGCCGGGACCGTCAATTCACCCCTCCACTTT | CSAKAGTVNSPLHF | . | TRBJ1-6 | few | TRBV20-1
TGCGCCAGCAGCCAAGAAGGGCGCCGGGTGGATACGCAGTATTTT | CASSQEGRRVDTQYF | . | TRBJ2-3 | few | TRBV4-1
TGCGCCAGCAGTGTAGGACAATTCGCCGGGGAGCTGTTTTTT | CASSVGQFAGELFF | . | TRBJ2-2 | many | TRBV10-2
TGCAGTGCTAGTCACGGGACCGGCTCTGGAAACACCATATATTTT | CSASHGTGSGNTIYF | . | TRBJ1-3 | few | TRBV20-1
TGTGCCAGCCAACGGGACATCACCGGGGAGCTGTTTTTT | CASQRDITGELFF | . | TRBJ2-2 | many | TRBV7-3
TGTGCCAGCAGCATTATAACAGGGGCTCGGAACACCGGGGAGCTGTTTTTT | CASSIITGARNTGELFF | TRBD1 | TRBJ2-2 | . | TRBV7-2
TGTGCCAGCAGCTTGGATCCAGGGCGCGAGCAGTACTTC | CASSLDPGREQYF | . | TRBJ2-7 | . | TRBV5-4
TGCGCCAGCAGCCCAGAGACAGATACGCAGTATTTT | CASSPETDTQYF | . | TRBJ2-3 | many | TRBV5-1
TGCAGTGCTAGAACCTTCGGGGCTTTCTTT | CSARTFGAFF | . | TRBJ1-1 | . | TRBV20-1
TGTGCCAGCAGCCCTCCCTGGCGGACAGGGATGAAAAATGAGCAGTTCTTC | CASSPPWRTGMKNEQFF | . | TRBJ2-1 | . | TRBV3-2
TGTGCCAGCAGCTTCCTGCAGGGCGGGAGCAGCGCAGATACGCAGTATTTT | CASSFLQGGSSADTQYF | TRBD2 | TRBJ2-3 | few | TRBV11-2
TGTGCCAGCAGTGTTGGGACAGCGTACCAAGAGACCCAGTACTTC | CASSVGTAYQETQYF | TRBD1 | TRBJ2-5 | many | TRBV2
TGTGCCAGCAGCTTAGGGGGACTAGCGGGAGGCGCGAACACCGGGGAGCTGTTTTTT | CASSLGGLAGGANTGELFF | TRBD2 | TRBJ2-2 | few | TRBV11-3
TGTGCCAGTAGTAAAGAAGGGACCGAGCAGTACTTC | CASSKEGTEQYF | . | TRBJ2-7 | many | TRBV19
TGTGCCAGCTCACCTGGTCCAGGTACCTACGAGCAGTACTTC | CASSPGPGTYEQYF | . | TRBJ2-7 | few | TRBV18
TGTGCCAGCAGTTCAGGGACAGCCAACTCCTACGAGCAGTACTTC | CASSSGTANSYEQYF | TRBD1 | TRBJ2-7 | few | TRBV6-6
TGTGCCAGCAGCCAAGAACCCTCTAGCTACGAGCAGTACTTC | CASSQEPSSYEQYF | . | TRBJ2-7 | . | TRBV3-1